This TCR beta chain is drawn from a study of cytotoxic CD8 clonotypes in ibrutinib-treated CLL. Turning to the study itself: Response samples were taken after a median about twelve months of treatment, range 6 to 36.

Broader study findings: With treatment, public clonotypes, which were uncommon, either contracted or remained stable.

After removal of 4 bases from V and 5 bases from J, the junction contained 11 bases not matched to a gene. CDR1 is SGDLS and CDR2 is YYNGEE in the germline V gene. CDR3 size: 15 residues. In the case of this clone: Its antigen is as yet unknown.

Produced via immunoSEQ multiplex PCR; TCRdb's table is partial and in-frame only. Among 150,000 to 200,000 clones listed, roughly 77% were seen once. The J gene is TRBJ2-7, the V gene TRBV9; TRBD2 matches 8 bases. The TCR comes from a human donor with chronic lymphocytic leukemia. The sample was PBMCs, taken after 12 months of ibrutinib treatment. The CDR3 DNA is TGTGCCAGCAGCCTTGTCGGGGGGGGGCACGACGAGCAGTACTTC. It yields the protein CASSLVGGGHDEQYF. The full variable domain, completed using reference TRBV9 and TRBJ2-7, is DSGVTQTPKHLITATGQRVTLRCSPRSGDLSVYWYQQSLDQGLQFLIQYYNGEERAKGNILERFSAQQFPDLHSELNLSSLELGDSALYFCASSLVGGGHDEQYFGPGTRLTVT.